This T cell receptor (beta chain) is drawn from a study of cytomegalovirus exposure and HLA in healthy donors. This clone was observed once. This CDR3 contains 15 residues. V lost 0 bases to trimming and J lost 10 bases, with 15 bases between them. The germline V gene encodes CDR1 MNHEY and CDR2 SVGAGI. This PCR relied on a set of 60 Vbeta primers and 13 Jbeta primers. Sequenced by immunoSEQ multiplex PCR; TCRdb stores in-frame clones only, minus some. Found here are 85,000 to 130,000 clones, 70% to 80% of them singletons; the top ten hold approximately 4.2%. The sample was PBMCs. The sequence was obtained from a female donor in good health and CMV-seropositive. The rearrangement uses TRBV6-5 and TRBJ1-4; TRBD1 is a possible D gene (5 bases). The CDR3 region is CASSYSGQGPVKLFF. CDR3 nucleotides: TGTGCCAGCAGTTACTCGGGCCAGGGTCCTGTAAAACTGTTTTTT.